The source of this TCR beta chain is a study of shared clonotypes between healthy human individuals. The naive CD8 subset, CD45RO-negative cells positively selected for CCR7, excluded terminally differentiated effector memory CD45RA+ cells. The V gene lost 0 bases and the J gene lost 2 bases, with 15 bases spanning the gap. The CDR3 runs to 17 residues. Germline assignment: CDR1 SGHRS and CDR2 YFSETQ. Sequenced by immunoSEQ multiplex PCR; TCRdb stores in-frame clones only, minus some. In the table there are 700,000 to 950,000 clones, around 96% of which are singletons. The chain combines TRBV5-1 with TRBJ2-1; D might be TRBD1 or TRBD2, each matching 6 bases. The TCR originated in a man aged 25-45 years in good health. What was sequenced was naive CD8+ T cells sorted from blood. The CDR3 nucleotides read TGCGCCAGCAGCTTGGAAACGGGGGCCTTCACCTACAATGAGCAGTTCTTC. This encodes CASSLETGAFTYNEQFF.